This TCR beta chain was sequenced for a study of molecular identifiers for immune sequencing clone quantification. This clonotype appeared many times. The germline CDR1 and CDR2 sequences are LGHNA and YSLEER. V shed 0 bases and J shed 1 base, with 8 bases lying between them. This CDR3 contains 15 residues. TCRdb used MiXCR to reprocess the PCR reads, holding one entry per CDR3 protein. Here the sample spans about 70,000 distinct CDR3 sequences, about 18% being singletons. Sequenced: naive CD8+ T cells from blood, with Jurkat cell RNA spiked in. Subset described: FACS-sorted CD8+CD4-CCR7+CD45RA+ naive T cells. This chain connects TRBV4-3 to TRBJ2-3; tentative D call: TRBD1 (5 bases). The receptor's source is a human donor in good health. Some libraries in this study had Jurkat cell RNA spiked in. In DNA form, the CDR3 reads TGCGCCAGCAGCCAAGACAGGGCCCGCACAGATACGCAGTATTTT. It specifies CASSQDRARTDTQYF.